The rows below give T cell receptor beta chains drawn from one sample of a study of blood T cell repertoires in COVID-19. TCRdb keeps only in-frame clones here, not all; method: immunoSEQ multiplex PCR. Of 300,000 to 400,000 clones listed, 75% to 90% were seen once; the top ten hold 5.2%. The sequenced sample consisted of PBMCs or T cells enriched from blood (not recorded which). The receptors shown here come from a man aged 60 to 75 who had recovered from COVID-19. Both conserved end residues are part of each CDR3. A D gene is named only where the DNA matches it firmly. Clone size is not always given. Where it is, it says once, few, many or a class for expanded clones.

TGTGCCAGCAGCAACCTGAGACAGAAGCAGTTCTTC,CASSNLRQKQFF,TRBV7-2,TRBJ2-1,.,.
TGTGCCAGTGGTCAGGATCTCGGCAATCAGCCCCAGCATTTT,CASGQDLGNQPQHF,TRBV19,TRBJ1-5,.,few
TGTGCCAGCAGCGGCGGGGGTAACATTCAGTACTTC,CASSGGGNIQYF,TRBV27,TRBJ2-4,TRBD2,.
TGTGCCACCAGTGCCCCGAGCCCTCACAATGAGCAGTTCTTC,CATSAPSPHNEQFF,TRBV24-1,TRBJ2-1,.,.
TGCGCCAGCAGCTTTGACAGGGCAGGTGAAGCTTTCTTT,CASSFDRAGEAFF,TRBV5-1,TRBJ1-1,TRBD1,.
TGTGCCAGCAGCCCCTCCGGGACTAGCGGGGGGGGGACCGGGGAGCTGTTTTTT,CASSPSGTSGGGTGELFF,TRBV4-2,TRBJ2-2,TRBD2,.
TGTGCCAGTAGTACCGGGACTGCTGGAAACACCATATATTTT,CASSTGTAGNTIYF,TRBV19,TRBJ1-3,.,.
TGTGCCAGTAGTCCCTTTGGGACAGGTTCTAATGAAAAACTGTTTTTT,CASSPFGTGSNEKLFF,TRBV19,TRBJ1-4,TRBD1,.
TGTGCCAGCAGTTATGGTGGGAGCTCCTATAATTCACCCCTCCACTTT,CASSYGGSSYNSPLHF,TRBV6-5,TRBJ1-6,.,.
TGTGCCAGCAGTTACCCGGGGGGGGCCCGGACGCAGTATTTT,CASSYPGGARTQYF,TRBV6-5,TRBJ2-3,TRBD2,.
TGTGCCAGCAGCTTGATGCCTCAGGGGCAAGAGACCCAGTACTTC,CASSLMPQGQETQYF,TRBV7-2,TRBJ2-5,.,once
TGTGCCAGCAGTTACTCGAACAGGGGGGGTGAGCAGTTCTTC,CASSYSNRGGEQFF,TRBV6-5,TRBJ2-1,.,.
TGTGCCAGCAGTTTTAGACAGGGAACGGTGGATACGCAGTATTTT,CASSFRQGTVDTQYF,TRBV28,TRBJ2-3,TRBD1,.
TGCGCCAGCAGCTGGGGGACAGATCAGCCCCAGCATTTT,CASSWGTDQPQHF,TRBV5-1,TRBJ1-5,TRBD1,.
TGTGCCAGCAGCTTCAACAGGGATTATGGCTACACCTTC,CASSFNRDYGYTF,TRBV7-2,TRBJ1-2,.,.
TGTGCCAGCAGTACACGGGGGGGAGAAGCTTTCTTT,CASSTRGGEAFF,TRBV6-5,TRBJ1-1,.,.
TGCAGCGTTGTAGGGGACAGGGACACCGGGGCCAACGTCCTGACTTTC,CSVVGDRDTGANVLTF,TRBV29-1,TRBJ2-6,TRBD1,.
TGTGCCAGCAGTTTCCGACAGGTCCAAGAGACCCAGTACTTC,CASSFRQVQETQYF,TRBV28,TRBJ2-5,.,.
TGTGCCAGCAGTTTCGACGGGAGGGGCTCCTACAATGAGCAGTTCTTC,CASSFDGRGSYNEQFF,TRBV27,TRBJ2-1,TRBD2,.
TGTGCCAGCAGCGTAGGTCAAGGGGGCGGAGAGACCCAGTACTTC,CASSVGQGGGETQYF,TRBV9,TRBJ2-5,TRBD1,few
TGTGCCACCAGTGAGCCCCGGGACAGGGCGAAGTCCTACAATGAGCAGTTCTTC,CATSEPRDRAKSYNEQFF,TRBV24-1,TRBJ2-1,TRBD1,.
TGTGCCAGCAGCACCAGGGCCCCGGATCGAGAGTACTTC,CASSTRAPDREYF,TRBV27,TRBJ2-7,.,.
TGTGCCAGCAGCTATGGGACAGAGAGCTCCTATAATTCACCCCTCCACTTT,CASSYGTESSYNSPLHF,TRBV5-5,TRBJ1-6,TRBD1,.
TGTGCCAGCAGTGAAGACCCCGGACAGGGAAGGGGCAATCAGCCCCAGCATTTT,CASSEDPGQGRGNQPQHF,TRBV6-1,TRBJ1-5,TRBD1,.
TGTGCCAGCAGGAACGGACTAGCGGGATCCTACGAGCAGTACTTC,CASRNGLAGSYEQYF,TRBV6-1,TRBJ2-7,TRBD2,.
TGTGCCAGCAGCTTAGATGGGCAACCGTGGAATGAGCAGTTCTTC,CASSLDGQPWNEQFF,TRBV7-2,TRBJ2-1,.,.
TGTGCCAGCAGAACTCAACAGGGGCCCCCTGGCTACACCTTC,CASRTQQGPPGYTF,TRBV28,TRBJ1-2,TRBD1,.
TGTGCCAGCTCACCGGACAGGGAAGGGGGCTACACCTTC,CASSPDREGGYTF,TRBV18,TRBJ1-2,TRBD1,once
TGTGCCAGCAGTTACACTCACACCGGGGAGCTGTTTTTT,CASSYTHTGELFF,TRBV6-5,TRBJ2-2,.,.
TGTGCCACCAGCCGAGATAGCAATCAGCCCCAGCATTTT,CATSRDSNQPQHF,TRBV24-1,TRBJ1-5,.,.
TGTGCCAGCAGTGATTATGAGGCAACGGGTGAAAAACTGTTTTTT,CASSDYEATGEKLFF,TRBV6-1,TRBJ1-4,.,.
TGTGCCAGCAGCTTAGCACGGGAGACCCAGTACTTC,CASSLARETQYF,TRBV11-2,TRBJ2-5,.,.
TGTGCCAGCAGCCAAGAACCGGGACTAGCGGGATACGAGCAGTACTTC,CASSQEPGLAGYEQYF,TRBV3-1/TRBV3-2,TRBJ2-7,TRBD2,.
TGTGCCAGCCGACGGGCAGATACGCAGTATTTT,CASRRADTQYF,TRBV18,TRBJ2-3,.,.
TGTGCCAGCAGCCCCACGGGTATTAGCGGTAGCACAGATACGCAGTATTTT,CASSPTGISGSTDTQYF,TRBV7-6,TRBJ2-3,.,.
TGTGCCAGCAGTGAAGCGGCGCTAGCGGGAGTCACCGGGGAGCTGTTTTTT,CASSEAALAGVTGELFF,TRBV6-1,TRBJ2-2,TRBD2,.
TGCGCCAGCAGGGCAGGGAATAACCAAGAGACCCAGTACTTC,CASRAGNNQETQYF,TRBV5-1,TRBJ2-5,.,once
TGTGCCAGCAGTTCTTCCCGAGTTTATAGCAATCAGCCCCAGCATTTT,CASSSSRVYSNQPQHF,TRBV6-2/TRBV6-3,TRBJ1-5,.,.
TGCGCCAGCAGCTTCGAGGGCTATGGCTACACCTTC,CASSFEGYGYTF,TRBV5-1,TRBJ1-2,.,few
TGTGCCAGCAGCTTAGTGGCGGAGAAGACTGAAGCTTTCTTT,CASSLVAEKTEAFF,TRBV7-9,TRBJ1-1,.,.
TGTGCCAGCTTCAGGGGTTCGGGAAACACCATATATTTT,CASFRGSGNTIYF,TRBV5-4,TRBJ1-3,.,.
TGTGCCAGCAGCCTCCAGACTAGCGGGAGAGCAGATACGCAGTATTTT,CASSLQTSGRADTQYF,TRBV9,TRBJ2-3,TRBD2,.
TGTGCCAGCAGCCGGACTAGCGGAGGGGATACGCAGTATTTT,CASSRTSGGDTQYF,TRBV7-2,TRBJ2-3,TRBD2,.